What follows describes a single T cell receptor (beta chain). The sample is drawn from a study of blood T cell repertoires in COVID-19. The CDR3 has 11 amino acids. From germline, CDR1 is SGHNT and CDR2 YENEEA. TCRdb's table, derived via immunoSEQ multiplex PCR, lists solely in-frame clones and lacks some. The sample has about 140,000 clones, 65% to 90% seen once. Input material: peripheral blood. V and J are TRBV11-3 and TRBJ2-1, with D possibly being TRBD1 (6 bases). The origin of this receptor is a man in his 60s with active or convalescent COVID-19. CDR3 DNA: TGTGCAGGGGGAGCCTACAATGAGCAGTTCTTC. Its protein is CAGGAYNEQFF. Full variable domain (remainder filled in from reference TRBV11-3 and TRBJ2-1): EAGVVQSPRYKIIEKKQPVAFWCNPISGHNTLYWYLQNLGQGPELLIRYENEEAVDDSQLPKDRFSAERLKGVDSTLKIQPAELGDSAVYLCAGGAYNEQFFGPGTRLTVL.